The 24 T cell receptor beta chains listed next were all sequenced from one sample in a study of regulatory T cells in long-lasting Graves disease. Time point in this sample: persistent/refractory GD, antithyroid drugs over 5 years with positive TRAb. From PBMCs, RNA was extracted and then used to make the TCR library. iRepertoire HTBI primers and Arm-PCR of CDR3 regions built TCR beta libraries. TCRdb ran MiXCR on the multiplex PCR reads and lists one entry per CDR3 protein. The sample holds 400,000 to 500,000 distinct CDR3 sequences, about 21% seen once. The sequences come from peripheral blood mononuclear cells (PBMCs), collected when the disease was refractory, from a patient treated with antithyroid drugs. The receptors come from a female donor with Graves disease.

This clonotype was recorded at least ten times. CDR3 nucleotide sequence: TGTGCCAGCAGTTTTGGGGGATCTGGAAACACCATATATTTT. Amino acids: CASSFGGSGNTIYF. The chain joins TRBV28 to TRBJ1-3, with D possibly TRBD1 on 5 matching bases. The CDR3 is 14 residues long. Trimming left V 3 bases short and J 1 base short, with 7 bases between. Germline V CDR1 and CDR2: MDHEN, SYDVKM.

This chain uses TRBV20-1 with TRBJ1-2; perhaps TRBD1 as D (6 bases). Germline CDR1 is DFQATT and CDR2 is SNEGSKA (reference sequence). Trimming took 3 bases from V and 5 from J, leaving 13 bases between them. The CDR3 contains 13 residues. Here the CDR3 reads CSASRPGAYGYTF. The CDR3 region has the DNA TGCAGTGCTAGCAGGCCGGGGGCATATGGCTACACCTTC.

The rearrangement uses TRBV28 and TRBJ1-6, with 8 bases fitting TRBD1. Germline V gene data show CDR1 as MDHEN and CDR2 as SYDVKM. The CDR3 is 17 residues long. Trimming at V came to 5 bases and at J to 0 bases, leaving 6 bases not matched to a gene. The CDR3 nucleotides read TGTGCCAGCAGTGCCGGGACAGGAGTCTCCTATAATTCACCCCTCCACTTT. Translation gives CASSAGTGVSYNSPLHF. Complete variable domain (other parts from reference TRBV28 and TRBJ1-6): DVKVTQSSRYLVKRTGEKVFLECVQDMDHENMFWYRQDPGLGLRLIYFSYDVKMKEKGDIPEGYSVSREKKERFSLILESASTNQTSMYLCASSAGTGVSYNSPLHFGNGTRLTVT.

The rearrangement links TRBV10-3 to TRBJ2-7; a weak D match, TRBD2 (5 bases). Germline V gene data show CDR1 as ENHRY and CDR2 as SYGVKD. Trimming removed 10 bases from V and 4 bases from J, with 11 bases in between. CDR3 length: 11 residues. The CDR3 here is CATGEGYEQYF. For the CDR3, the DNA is TGTGCCACGGGCGAGGGTTACGAGCAGTACTTC.

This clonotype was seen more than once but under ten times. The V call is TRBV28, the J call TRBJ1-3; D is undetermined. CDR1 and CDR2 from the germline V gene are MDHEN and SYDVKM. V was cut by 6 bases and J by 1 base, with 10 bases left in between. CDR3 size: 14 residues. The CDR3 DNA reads TGTGCCAGCAGGCGCACAGCGTCTGGAAACACCATATATTTT. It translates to CASRRTASGNTIYF.

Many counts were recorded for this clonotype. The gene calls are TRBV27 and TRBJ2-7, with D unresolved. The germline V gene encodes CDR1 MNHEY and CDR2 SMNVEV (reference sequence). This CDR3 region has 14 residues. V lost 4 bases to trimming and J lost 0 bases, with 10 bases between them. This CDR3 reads CASSSVLSSYEQYF. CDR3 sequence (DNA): TGTGCCAGCAGTTCCGTACTGAGCTCCTACGAGCAGTACTTC.

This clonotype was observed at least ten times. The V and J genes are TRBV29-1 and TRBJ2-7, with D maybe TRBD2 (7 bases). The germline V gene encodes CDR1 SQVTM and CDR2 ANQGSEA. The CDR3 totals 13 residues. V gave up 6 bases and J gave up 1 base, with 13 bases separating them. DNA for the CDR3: TGCAGCGTGGTGGGGGGGGCTTCCTACGAGCAGTACTTC. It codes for CSVVGGASYEQYF.

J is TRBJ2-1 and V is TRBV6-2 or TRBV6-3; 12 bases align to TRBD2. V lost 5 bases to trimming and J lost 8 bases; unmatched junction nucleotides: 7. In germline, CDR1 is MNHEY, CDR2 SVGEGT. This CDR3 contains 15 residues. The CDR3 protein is CASSGRLAGVYEQFF. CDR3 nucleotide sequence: TGTGCCAGCAGTGGTAGACTAGCGGGAGTCTATGAGCAGTTCTTC.

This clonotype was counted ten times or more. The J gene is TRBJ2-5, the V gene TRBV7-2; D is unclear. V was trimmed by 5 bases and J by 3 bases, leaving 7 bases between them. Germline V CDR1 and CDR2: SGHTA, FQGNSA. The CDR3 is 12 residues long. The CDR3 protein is CASSRAKETQYF. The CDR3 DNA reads TGTGCCAGCAGCCGGGCCAAAGAGACCCAGTACTTC.

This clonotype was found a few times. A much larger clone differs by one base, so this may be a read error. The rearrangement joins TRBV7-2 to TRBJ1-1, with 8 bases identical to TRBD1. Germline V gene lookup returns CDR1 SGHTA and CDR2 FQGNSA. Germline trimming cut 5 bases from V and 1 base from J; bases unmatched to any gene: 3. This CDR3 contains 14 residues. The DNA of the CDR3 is TGTGCCAGCAGCCAGGGACAGGAGAACACTGAAGCTTTCTTT. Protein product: CASSQGQENTEAFF.

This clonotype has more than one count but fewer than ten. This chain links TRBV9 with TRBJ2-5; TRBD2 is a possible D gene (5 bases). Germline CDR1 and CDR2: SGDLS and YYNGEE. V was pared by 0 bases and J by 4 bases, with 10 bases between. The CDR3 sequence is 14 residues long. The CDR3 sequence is CASSVERERETQYF. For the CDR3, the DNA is TGTGCCAGCAGCGTAGAGAGGGAGAGAGAGACCCAGTACTTC.

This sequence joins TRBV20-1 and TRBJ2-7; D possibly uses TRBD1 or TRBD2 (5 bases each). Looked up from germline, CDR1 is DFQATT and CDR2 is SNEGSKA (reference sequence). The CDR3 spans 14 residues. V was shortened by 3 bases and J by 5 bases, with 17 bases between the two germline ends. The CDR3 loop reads CSARGFGRDHEQYF. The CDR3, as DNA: TGCAGTGCTAGGGGGTTCGGCAGGGACCACGAGCAGTACTTC.

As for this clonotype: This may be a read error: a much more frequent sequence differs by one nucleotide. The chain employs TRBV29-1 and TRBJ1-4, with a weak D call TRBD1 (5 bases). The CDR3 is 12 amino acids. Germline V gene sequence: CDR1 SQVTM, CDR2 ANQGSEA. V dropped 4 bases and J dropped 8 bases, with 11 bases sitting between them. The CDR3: CSVVGTQEKLFF. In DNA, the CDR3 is TGCAGCGTTGTGGGGACTCAGGAAAAACTGTTTTTT.

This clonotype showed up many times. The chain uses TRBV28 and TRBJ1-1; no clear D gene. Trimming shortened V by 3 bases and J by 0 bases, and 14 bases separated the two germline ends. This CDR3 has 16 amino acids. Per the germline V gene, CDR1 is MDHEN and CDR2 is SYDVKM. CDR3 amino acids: CASSLPPPGMNTEAFF. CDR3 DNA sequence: TGTGCCAGCAGTTTGCCCCCCCCGGGCATGAACACTGAAGCTTTCTTT.

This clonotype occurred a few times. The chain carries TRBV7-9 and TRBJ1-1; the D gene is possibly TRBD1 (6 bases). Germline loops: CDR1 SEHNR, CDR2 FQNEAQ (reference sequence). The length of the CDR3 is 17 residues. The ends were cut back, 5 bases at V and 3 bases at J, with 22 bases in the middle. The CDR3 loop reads CASSPPGRGVFDTEAFF. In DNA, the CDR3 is TGTGCCAGCAGCCCTCCTGGCAGGGGTGTCTTTGACACTGAAGCTTTCTTT.

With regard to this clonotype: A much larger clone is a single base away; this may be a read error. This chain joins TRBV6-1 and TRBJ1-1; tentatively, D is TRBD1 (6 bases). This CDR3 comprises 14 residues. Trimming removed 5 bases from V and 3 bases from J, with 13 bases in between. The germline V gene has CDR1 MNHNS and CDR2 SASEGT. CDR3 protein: CASSHGQSYTEAFF. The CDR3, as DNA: TGTGCCAGCAGTCACGGACAGAGTTACACTGAAGCTTTCTTT.

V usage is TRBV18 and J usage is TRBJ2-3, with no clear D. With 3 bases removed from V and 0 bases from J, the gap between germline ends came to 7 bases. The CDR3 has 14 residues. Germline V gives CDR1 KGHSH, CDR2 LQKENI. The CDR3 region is CASSPDGSTDTQYF. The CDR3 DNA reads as TGTGCCAGCTCACCCGACGGGAGCACAGATACGCAGTATTTT.

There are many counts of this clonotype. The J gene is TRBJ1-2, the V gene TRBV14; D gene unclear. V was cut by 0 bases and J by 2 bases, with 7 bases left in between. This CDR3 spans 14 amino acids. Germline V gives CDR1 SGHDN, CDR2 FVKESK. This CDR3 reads CASSQDRRNYGYTF. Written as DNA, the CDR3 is TGTGCCAGCAGCCAAGATAGAAGAAACTATGGCTACACCTTC.

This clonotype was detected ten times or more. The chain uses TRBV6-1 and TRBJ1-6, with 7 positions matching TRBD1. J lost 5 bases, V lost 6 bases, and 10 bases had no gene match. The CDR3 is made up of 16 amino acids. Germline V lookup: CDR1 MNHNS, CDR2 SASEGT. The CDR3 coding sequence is TGTGCCAGCAGAGACGGGGCAGGGGGGAATAATTCACCCCTCCACTTT. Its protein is CASRDGAGGNNSPLHF.

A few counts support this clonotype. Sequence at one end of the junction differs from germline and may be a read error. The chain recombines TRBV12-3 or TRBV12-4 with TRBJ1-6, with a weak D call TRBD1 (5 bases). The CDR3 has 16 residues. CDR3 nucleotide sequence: TGCGCCAGCAGTGCCAACCGGGGGGGGACCGATTCACCCCTCCACTTT. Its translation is CASSANRGGTDSPLHF.

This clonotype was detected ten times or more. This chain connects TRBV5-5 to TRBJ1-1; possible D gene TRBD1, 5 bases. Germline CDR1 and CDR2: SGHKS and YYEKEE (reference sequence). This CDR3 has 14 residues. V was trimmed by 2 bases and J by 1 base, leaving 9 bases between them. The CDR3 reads CASSLGGANTEAFF. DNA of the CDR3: TGTGCCAGCAGCTTAGGAGGGGCGAACACTGAAGCTTTCTTT.

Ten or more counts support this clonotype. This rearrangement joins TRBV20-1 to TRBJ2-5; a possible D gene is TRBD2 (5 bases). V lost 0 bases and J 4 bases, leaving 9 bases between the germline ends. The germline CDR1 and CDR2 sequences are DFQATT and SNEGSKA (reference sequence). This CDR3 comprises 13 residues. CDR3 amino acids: CSARDRRVETQYF. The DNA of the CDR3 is TGCAGTGCTAGAGATCGGCGGGTAGAGACCCAGTACTTC.

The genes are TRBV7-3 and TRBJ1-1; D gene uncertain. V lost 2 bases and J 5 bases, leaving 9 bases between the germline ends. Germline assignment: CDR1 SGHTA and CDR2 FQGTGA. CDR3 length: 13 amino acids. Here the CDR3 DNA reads TGTGCCAGCAGCTTATTACCTGAGACTGAAGCTTTCTTT. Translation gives CASSLLPETEAFF.

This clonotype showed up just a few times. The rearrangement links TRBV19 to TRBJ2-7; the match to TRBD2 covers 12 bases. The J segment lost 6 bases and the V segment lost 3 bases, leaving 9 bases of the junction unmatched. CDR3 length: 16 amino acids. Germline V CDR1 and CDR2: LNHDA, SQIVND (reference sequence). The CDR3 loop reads CASSMTLAGGPGEQYF. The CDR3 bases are TGTGCCAGTAGTATGACACTAGCGGGAGGACCGGGCGAGCAGTACTTC.